This entry concerns a single T cell receptor (beta chain). These data belong to a study of blood T cell repertoires in COVID-19. About the research overall: Some COVID-19 samples were acute and others convalescent; all came from the United States, Italy and Spain.

Data came from immunoSEQ multiplex PCR; TCRdb stores just in-frame clones and leaves some out. This table holds under 80,000 clones, about 88% found once. The CDR3 length is 18 residues. V lost 0 bases, J lost 0 bases, and 16 bases lay in between. Germline loops: CDR1 SGHNT, CDR2 YYREEE (reference sequence). This TCR came from a man between 65 and 85 years old with active COVID-19. The J gene is TRBJ1-5, the V gene TRBV5-4; D ambiguous. The specimen was peripheral blood. This chain's CDR3 is CASSLGGRVGYSNQPQHF. The DNA for the CDR3 is TGTGCCAGCAGCTTGGGAGGGCGCGTGGGATATAGCAATCAGCCCCAGCATTTT.